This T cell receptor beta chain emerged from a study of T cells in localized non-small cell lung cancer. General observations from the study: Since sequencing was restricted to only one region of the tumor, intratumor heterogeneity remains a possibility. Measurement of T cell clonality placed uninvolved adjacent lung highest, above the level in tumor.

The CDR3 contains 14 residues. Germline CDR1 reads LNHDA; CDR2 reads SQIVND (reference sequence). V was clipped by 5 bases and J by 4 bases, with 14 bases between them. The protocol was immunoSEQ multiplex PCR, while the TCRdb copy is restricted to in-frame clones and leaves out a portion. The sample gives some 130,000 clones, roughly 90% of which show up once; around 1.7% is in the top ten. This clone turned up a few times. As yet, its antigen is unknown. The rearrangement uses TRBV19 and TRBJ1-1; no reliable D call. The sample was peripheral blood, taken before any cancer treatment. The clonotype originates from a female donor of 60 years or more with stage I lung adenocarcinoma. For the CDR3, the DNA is TGTGCCAGTAGTCCCTCGAGGGTCGGCACTGAAGCTTTCTTT. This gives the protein CASSPSRVGTEAFF.